These 22 T cell receptor beta chains originate from one sample sequenced in a study of T cell repertoires in cytomegalovirus infection. TCRdb reprocessed the reads with MiXCR, giving one entry per CDR3 protein. This sample carries fewer than 1,000,000 distinct CDR3 sequences, around 32% of them seen once, and the ten largest clones take roughly an eighth. These receptors' antigens are unknown. Here the sequenced sample was cultured CD8+ T cells from PBMCs, taken from culture after CMV antigen stimulation. Receptor source: a human donor in good health (CMV status not recorded). Some clones in this sample may be carry-over from other donors' samples.

This chain uses TRBV19 with TRBJ2-3; D gene uncertain. CDR3 length: 12 amino acids. The germline gives CDR1 LNHDA, CDR2 SQIVND (reference sequence). V was clipped by 7 bases and J by 2 bases, with 7 bases between them. CDR3 sequence: CASTDFTDTQYF. The CDR3, as DNA: TGTGCCAGTACGGATTTCACAGATACGCAGTATTTT.

The table lists this clonotype with a few counts. V usage is TRBV10-3 and J usage is TRBJ1-2, with D perhaps matching TRBD1 (5 bases). The CDR3 extends over 13 amino acids. Germline V gene sequence: CDR1 ENHRY, CDR2 SYGVKD. Trimming stripped 6 bases from V and 8 bases from J, with 16 bases between. CDR3 DNA: TGTGCCATCAGGCAGGAAGGGGCGCACGGCTACACCTTC. It specifies CAIRQEGAHGYTF.

The table lists this clonotype with a count of one. The chain links TRBV29-1 to TRBJ1-1; TRBD1 is a possible D gene (5 bases). CDR3 length equals 13 residues. The V gene's germline CDR1 is SQVTM and CDR2 ANQGSEA. The V end was cut by 5 bases, the J end by 3 bases, with 13 bases between. The CDR3 nucleotides read TGCAGCGTTCGGGGGGGTAAGGACACTGAAGCTTTCTTT. Translated, it gives CSVRGGKDTEAFF.

This clonotype occurred a few times. The rearrangement joins TRBV6-2 or TRBV6-3 to TRBJ1-1, with a tentative D call TRBD1 (6 bases). The CDR3 covers 18 residues. Germline CDR1 is MNHEY and CDR2 is SVGEGT. Trimming took off 0 bases at V and 0 bases at J, with 17 bases between the two ends. Written as DNA, the CDR3 is TGTGCCAGCAGTTACTCTGTGCCCCGGGACAATATGAACACTGAAGCTTTCTTT. It codes for CASSYSVPRDNMNTEAFF.

The V gene is TRBV5-1, the J gene TRBJ2-1; the match to TRBD1 covers 9 bases. This CDR3 has 16 residues. The J segment lost 3 bases and the V segment lost 0 bases, leaving 4 bases of the junction unmatched. In germline, CDR1 is SGHRS, CDR2 YFSETQ. CDR3 nucleotide sequence: TGCGCCAGCAGCTTGGTATCGGGACAGGGCTACAATGAGCAGTTCTTC. This encodes CASSLVSGQGYNEQFF.

In this sample, this clonotype turned up a few times. The genes are TRBV6-1 and TRBJ1-5; 11 bases map to TRBD1. Germline V lookup: CDR1 MNHNS, CDR2 SASEGT. Trimming removed 6 bases from V and 2 bases from J; junction bases left unmatched: 6. The CDR3 runs to 16 residues. In DNA form, the CDR3 reads TGTGCCAGCAGGGTCGGGACAGGGGGTGGCAATCAGCCCCAGCATTTT. It is translated as CASRVGTGGGNQPQHF.

As for this clonotype: This could be a read error, since a much larger clone is one nucleotide away. The V gene is TRBV12-3 or TRBV12-4, the J gene TRBJ1-6; D remains ambiguous. This CDR3 spans 13 amino acids. This chain's CDR3 is CASSLGVWSPHHF. CDR3 sequence (DNA): TGTGCCAGCAGTTTAGGGGTATGGTCACCCCACCACTTT.

The chain links TRBV7-4 to TRBJ1-4; D possibly corresponds to TRBD1 (6 bases). In germline, CDR1 is SGHVT, CDR2 SQSDAQ. The CDR3 runs 16 residues. V lost 5 bases and J lost 4, with 17 bases in between. This chain's CDR3 is CASSRQVGGGNEKLFF. The CDR3 DNA reads as TGTGCCAGCAGCCGACAGGTCGGGGGAGGTAATGAAAAACTGTTTTTT. Filled out from reference TRBV7-4 and TRBJ1-4, the complete variable domain reads GAGVSQSPRYKVAKRGRDVALRCDSISGHVTLYWYRQTLGQGSEVLTYSQSDAQRDKSGRPSGRFSAERPERSVSTLKIQRTEQGDSAVYLCASSRQVGGGNEKLFFGSGTQLSVL.

The J gene is TRBJ1-1, the V gene TRBV7-9, with D possibly matching TRBD1 (5 bases). V lost 5 bases and J lost 6, with 16 bases in between. Germline-derived CDR1 and CDR2 are SEHNR and FQNEAQ (reference sequence). The CDR3 has 14 residues. CDR3 sequence (DNA): TGTGCCAGCAGCCCCAATCGGGGGGTATCTGAAGCTTTCTTT. Its protein product is CASSPNRGVSEAFF.

This clonotype came up a few times. This chain joins TRBV9 and TRBJ2-2; D might be TRBD1 (5 bases). Germline V lookup: CDR1 SGDLS, CDR2 YYNGEE. V was cut by 2 bases and J by 0 bases, with 11 bases left in between. This CDR3 region has 16 residues. The DNA for the CDR3 is TGTGCCAGCAGCGTCTCGACAGCCTCGAACACCGGGGAGCTGTTTTTT. Translated, it gives CASSVSTASNTGELFF.

This clonotype turned up a few times. At one end, the junction sequence differs from germline, possibly due to a read error. The chain couples TRBV7-9 to TRBJ1-4; 7 nucleotides match TRBD1. The CDR3 consists of 16 residues. The germline gives CDR1 SEHNR, CDR2 FQNEAQ (reference sequence). The CDR3 loop is CASSLAFGTANEKLFF. DNA for the CDR3: TGTGCCAGCAGCTTAGCGTTTGGGACAGCTAACGAAAAACTGTTTTTT.

This clonotype came up a few times. The rearrangement uses TRBV4-1 and TRBJ2-7; tentative D call: TRBD1 (7 bases). This CDR3 spans 15 amino acids. The germline V gene encodes CDR1 MGHRA and CDR2 YSYEKL. Trimming left V 0 bases short and J 6 bases short, with 15 bases between. CDR3 protein: CASSQDYVRGVEQYF. For the CDR3, the DNA is TGCGCCAGCAGCCAAGATTATGTCAGGGGGGTCGAGCAGTACTTC.

The CDR3 coding sequence is TGTGCCAGCAGCTTAGCGCAGGGACAGGGACGCGAAAAACTGTTTTTT. This codes for CASSLAQGQGREKLFF. The rearrangement links TRBV7-2 to TRBJ1-4, with 9 bases lining up with TRBD1. The J segment lost 8 bases and the V segment lost 0 bases, leaving 7 bases of the junction unmatched. CDR3 length: 16 residues. Germline loops: CDR1 SGHTA, CDR2 FQGNSA.

This clonotype was seen only once. The genes are TRBV20-1 and TRBJ1-1, with D perhaps TRBD1 (6 bases). The CDR3 extends over 14 amino acids. Trimming removed 1 base at V and 5 bases at J, with 14 bases between. The germline V gene encodes CDR1 DFQATT and CDR2 SNEGSKA (reference sequence). CDR3 sequence reads: CSARAGGQNTEAFF. CDR3 nucleotide sequence: TGCAGTGCTAGAGCGGGGGGGCAAAATACTGAAGCTTTCTTT.

The chain uses TRBV6-1 and TRBJ2-7, with D tentatively TRBD1 (6 bases). V was trimmed by 5 bases and J by 5 bases, leaving 19 bases between them. The germline gives CDR1 MNHNS, CDR2 SASEGT. CDR3 size: 15 residues. The CDR3 region is CASSSTGKISDEQYV. The CDR3 DNA reads as TGTGCCAGCAGTTCCACAGGGAAAATCTCGGACGAGCAGTACGTC.

This clonotype was seen a handful of times. The chain combines TRBV7-8 with TRBJ2-1, with TRBD1 identical over 9 bases. Germline V gives CDR1 SGHVS, CDR2 FQNEAQ. The trim removed 4 bases at V and 4 bases at J, leaving 5 bases unmatched. CDR3 length equals 15 residues. The CDR3 DNA sequence: TGTGCCAGCAGCTCAAACAGGGGGCCATACAATGAGCAGTTCTTC. As protein: CASSSNRGPYNEQFF.

V and J are TRBV12-3 or TRBV12-4 and TRBJ2-5; D unresolved. Trimming shortened V by 1 base and J by 1 base, and 10 bases separated the two germline ends. The CDR3 spans 15 residues. In nucleotides, the CDR3 is TGTGCCAGCAGTTTAGGGGCCGAGGTCCAAGAGACCCAGTACTTC. Translating it yields CASSLGAEVQETQYF.

This chain's CDR3 is CASSFGQGPYEQYF. The DNA for the CDR3 is TGTGCCAGTAGTTTCGGACAAGGTCCCTACGAGCAGTACTTC. The chain combines TRBV19 with TRBJ2-7; tentative D call: TRBD1 (5 bases). The CDR3 extends over 14 amino acids. V was shortened by 5 bases and J by 2 bases, with 13 bases between the two germline ends. Germline V gene sequence: CDR1 LNHDA, CDR2 SQIVND (reference sequence).

The chain has TRBV12-3 or TRBV12-4 and TRBJ1-1; TRBD1 matches 7 bases. Trimming at V came to 1 base and at J to 4 bases, leaving 6 bases not matched to a gene. The CDR3 covers 15 residues. The CDR3 is CASSLGAGGFTEAFF. The CDR3 DNA reads as TGTGCCAGCAGTTTAGGTGCAGGGGGATTCACTGAAGCTTTCTTT.

This clonotype was picked up a small number of times. This chain joins TRBV7-8 and TRBJ2-5; no reliable D call. V was trimmed by 5 bases and J by 5 bases, leaving 15 bases between them. CDR3 length: 14 residues. Per the germline V gene, CDR1 is SGHVS and CDR2 is FQNEAQ. The DNA for the CDR3 is TGTGCCAGCAGCACTCGGGCCCGCCGGGAGACCCAGTACTTC. This codes for CASSTRARRETQYF.

This clonotype appeared a few times. The chain joins TRBV6-2 or TRBV6-3 to TRBJ2-1; TRBD1 or TRBD2 may be the D gene (6 bases each). Per the germline V gene, CDR1 is MNHEY and CDR2 is SVGEGT. V was cut by 4 bases and J by 5 bases, with 12 bases left in between. This CDR3 region has 14 residues. The CDR3 region has the DNA TGTGCCAGCAGTTTCGGGGGCCAGAACAATGAGCAGTTCTTC. Encoded protein: CASSFGGQNNEQFF.

This clonotype was counted between two and nine times. The chain joins TRBV7-9 to TRBJ1-2, with 7 positions matching TRBD1. V shed 4 bases, J shed 8 bases, and the junction held 4 bases outside the gene matches. Germline V CDR1 and CDR2: SEHNR, FQNEAQ (reference sequence). The CDR3 is 12 residues long. The chain's CDR3 is CASSYGQEGYTF. Written as DNA, the CDR3 is TGTGCCAGCAGCTACGGACAGGAAGGCTACACCTTC.